Sequencing of this T cell receptor (beta chain) was carried out in a study of Graves' ophthalmopathy and Graves' hyperthyroidism. The CDR3 length is 17 residues. CDR1 is SGHAT, CDR2 FQNNGV, per germline. V lost 5 bases and J lost 3, with 22 bases in between. The TCR beta CDR3 regions underwent amplification from RNA transcripts. HTBI primers primed a first-round RT-PCR, and a second-round multiplex PCR followed. Each CDR3 protein is one row after TCRdb ran MiXCR on the multiplex PCR reads. The data hold 1 million to 1.3 million distinct CDR3 sequences, with 36% observed a single time. Sequenced: peripheral blood or thyroid tissue (not recorded which). The chain joins TRBV11-2 to TRBJ1-2; no definite D call. The receptor was isolated from an adult man with Graves' hyperthyroidism. The CDR3 here is CASSPSARWEYDYGYTF. The CDR3 DNA reads TGTGCCAGCAGCCCCAGTGCTAGGTGGGAATATGACTATGGCTACACCTTC.